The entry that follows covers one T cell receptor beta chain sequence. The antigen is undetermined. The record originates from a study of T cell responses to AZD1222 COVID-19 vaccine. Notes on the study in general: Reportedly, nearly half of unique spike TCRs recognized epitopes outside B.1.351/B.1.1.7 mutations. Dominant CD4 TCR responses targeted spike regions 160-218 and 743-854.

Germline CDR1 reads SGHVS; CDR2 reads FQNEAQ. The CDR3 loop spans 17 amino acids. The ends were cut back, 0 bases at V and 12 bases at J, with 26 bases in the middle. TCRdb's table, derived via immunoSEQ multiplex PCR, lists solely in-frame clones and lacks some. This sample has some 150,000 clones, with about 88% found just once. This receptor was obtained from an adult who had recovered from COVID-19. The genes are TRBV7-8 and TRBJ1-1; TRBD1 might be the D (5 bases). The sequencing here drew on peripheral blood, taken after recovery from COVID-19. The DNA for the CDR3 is TGTGCCAGCAGCTTAGCCCCCTCGACAGTTTTTCCGCCCCTATCTTTCTTT. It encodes CASSLAPSTVFPPLSFF.